The clone carrying this TCR beta chain was seen once. This record belongs to a study of blood T cell repertoires in COVID-19. Study as a whole: Donors in the United States, Italy and Spain gave samples during acute or convalescent COVID-19.

V lost 6 bases and J lost 6; bases outside the gene matches: 14. This CDR3 is built from 15 residues. Germline assignment: CDR1 KGHSH and CDR2 LQKENI. In the authors' methods: Counts of nucleated cells, estimated from reference gene primer amplification, were obtained. Measured with immunoSEQ multiplex PCR; TCRdb has only the in-frame clones, and not every one. The V and J calls and the clone size are those of that table, but D and trimming were determined from the DNA. This repertoire shows about 100,000 clones, just under 80% found once; its top ten account for roughly an eighth. The source is a woman between 65 and 79 years old with acute or convalescent COVID-19. This chain uses TRBV18 with TRBJ2-7, with 7 bases that match TRBD1. What was sequenced was peripheral blood. The CDR3 sequence: CASSPPGGTGSEQYF. The CDR3 DNA is TGTGCCAGCTCCCCCCCAGGGGGAACAGGGAGCGAGCAGTACTTC.